A single sample is the source of the 28 T cell receptor beta chains below, sequenced in a study of shared clonotypes between healthy human individuals. Assay: immunoSEQ multiplex PCR; the TCRdb copy retains only in-frame clones and omits some. This sample has under 850,000 clones, with about two thirds found just once. The specimen sequenced was memory CD4+ T cells sorted from blood. Subset in this sample: CD45RA-negative fraction. The receptor set was obtained from a woman aged 25-40 years in good health.

V is TRBV5-1 and J is TRBJ1-1; a weak D match, TRBD1 (5 bases). This CDR3 spans 14 amino acids. CDR1 is SGHRS, CDR2 YFSETQ, per germline. Trimming stripped 5 bases from V and 1 base from J, with 12 bases between. In nucleotides, the CDR3 is TGCGCCAGCAGGATAATTGGACAGAACACTGAAGCTTTCTTT. Protein sequence: CASRIIGQNTEAFF. The full variable domain, rest sourced from reference TRBV5-1 and TRBJ1-1, is KAGVTQTPRYLIKTRGQQVTLSCSPISGHRSVSWYQQTPGQGLQFLFEYFSETQRNKGNFPGRFSGRQFSNSRSEMNVSTLELGDSALYLCASRIIGQNTEAFFGQGTRLTVV.

This clone occurred a few times. The CDR3 sequence: CSVRTGIGGDTQYF. The CDR3 DNA reads TGCAGCGTTCGGACAGGGATAGGGGGAGATACGCAGTATTTT. The V call is TRBV29-1, the J call TRBJ2-3; 8 nucleotides align to TRBD1. The CDR3 contains 14 residues. J gave up 5 bases and V 5 bases, and 9 bases lay outside the gene matches. The germline gives CDR1 SQVTM, CDR2 ANQGSEA.

The rearrangement joins TRBV28 to TRBJ1-4, with TRBD1 identical over 9 bases. Germline values: CDR1 MDHEN, CDR2 SYDVKM. V lost 3 bases and J lost 3; bases outside the gene matches: 2. This CDR3 region has 15 residues. CDR3 DNA sequence: TGTGCCAGCAGTTTGTGGACAGGGGCTAATGAAAAACTGTTTTTT. It is translated as CASSLWTGANEKLFF.

This clone showed up many times. The gene calls are TRBV6-4 and TRBJ1-1, with no clear D. The CDR3 extends over 13 amino acids. Germline lookup yields CDR1 MRHNA and CDR2 SNTAGT. V lost 5 bases and J 0 bases, leaving 7 bases between the germline ends. CDR3: CASSTRLNTEAFF. The CDR3 DNA reads as TGTGCCAGCAGTACGCGGTTGAACACTGAAGCTTTCTTT.

This clone was found many times. The genes are TRBV7-8 and TRBJ1-1, with D uncertain. The germline V and J ends were trimmed by 4 bases and 1 base, with 7 bases remaining between them. This CDR3 has 13 amino acids. Per the germline V gene, CDR1 is SGHVS and CDR2 is FQNEAQ. The DNA for the CDR3 is TGTGCCAGCAGCTCTCCAACGAACACTGAAGCTTTCTTT. This gives the protein CASSSPTNTEAFF. Complete variable domain (other parts from reference TRBV7-8 and TRBJ1-1): GAGVSQSPRYKVAKRGQDVALRCDPISGHVSLFWYQQALGQGPEFLTYFQNEAQLDKSGLPSDRFFAERPEGSVSTLKIQRTQQEDSAVYLCASSSPTNTEAFFGQGTRLTVV.

This clone was detected a few times. V usage is TRBV2 and J usage is TRBJ1-4; 7 positions match TRBD1. The CDR3 totals 14 residues. J lost 10 bases, V lost 3 bases, and 8 bases had no gene match. Germline V CDR1 and CDR2: SNHLY, FYNNEI. The CDR3 is CASSDKGDSRKLFF. The CDR3 DNA reads TGTGCCAGCAGTGACAAGGGGGACAGTCGAAAACTGTTTTTT.

The gene calls are TRBV6-1 and TRBJ1-3, with D hard to call. Germline V CDR1 and CDR2: MNHNS, SASEGT. Trimming left V 8 bases short and J 3 bases short, with 14 bases between. The CDR3 runs 14 residues. CDR3 residues: CASDRALGGNTIYF. As DNA, the CDR3 is TGTGCCAGCGACCGGGCCCTGGGTGGAAACACCATATATTTT.

This clone has more than one count but fewer than ten. The genes are TRBV7-3 and TRBJ1-1; D gene unclear. CDR1 is SGHTA, CDR2 FQGTGA, per germline. This CDR3 has 13 residues. V was trimmed by 5 bases and J by 7 bases, leaving 14 bases between them. The CDR3 region has the DNA TGTGCCAGCAGCCCTTATCAACACATTGAAGCTTTCTTT. Protein sequence: CASSPYQHIEAFF.

This clone was detected many times. The chain joins TRBV1 to TRBJ1-5; TRBD1 is the table's D call and was not checked against the DNA. TRBV1 is described as a pseudogene. The CDR3 consists of 15 residues. The CDR3 reads CTSRPQGYSNQPQHF. Here the CDR3 DNA reads TGCACCAGCAGGCCACAGGGATATAGCAATCAGCCCCAGCATTTT.

The chain uses TRBV11-2 and TRBJ2-5; 7 positions agree with TRBD2. Germline V gene data show CDR1 as SGHAT and CDR2 as FQNNGV. This CDR3 spans 12 amino acids. With 1 base clipped from V and 7 bases from J, the junction kept 0 bases outside the gene matches. The CDR3: CASSLAGGTQYF. Here the CDR3 DNA reads TGTGCCAGCAGCTTAGCGGGGGGGACCCAGTACTTC.

The chain has TRBV15 and TRBJ2-1, with TRBD2 matching over 12 bases. J lost 10 bases, V lost 0 bases, and 1 base had no gene match. CDR1 is LNHNV, CDR2 YYDKDF, per germline (reference sequence). The CDR3 totals 14 residues. CDR3 region: CATSRDGLAGEQFF. The CDR3, as DNA: TGTGCCACCAGCAGAGACGGACTAGCGGGAGAGCAGTTCTTC.

The V call is TRBV18, the J call TRBJ1-3; D is uncertain. From germline, CDR1 is KGHSH and CDR2 LQKENI. V was pared by 0 bases and J by 2 bases, with 8 bases between. CDR3 length: 15 amino acids. The CDR3 reads CASSPPWTAGNTIYF. For the CDR3, the DNA is TGTGCCAGCTCACCACCTTGGACGGCTGGAAACACCATATATTTT.

Concerning this clone itself: Other DNA sequences of this sample code for an identical CDR3. CDR3 bases: TGTGCCAGCAGGGAGGGACCGAATCAGCCCCAGCATTTT. Translation gives CASREGPNQPQHF. This chain links TRBV6-1 with TRBJ1-5, with D possibly being TRBD1 (5 bases). The CDR3 is made up of 13 amino acids. Per germline, CDR1 MNHNS and CDR2 SASEGT. V was trimmed by 6 bases and J by 4 bases, leaving 10 bases between them.

The V and J genes are TRBV7-9 and TRBJ1-3; D gene uncertain. Germline V lookup: CDR1 SEHNR, CDR2 FQNEAQ (reference sequence). V gave up 5 bases and J gave up 1 base, with 12 bases separating them. The CDR3 sequence is 15 residues long. The CDR3 region is CASSPRIQSGNTIYF. CDR3 DNA sequence: TGTGCCAGCAGCCCAAGGATCCAGTCTGGAAACACCATATATTTT.

This chain links TRBV28 with TRBJ2-7; 11 bases line up with TRBD2. The germline gives CDR1 MDHEN, CDR2 SYDVKM. Trimming cost V 7 bases and J 3 bases; bases outside gene matches: 8. The CDR3 has 15 residues. This chain's CDR3 is CASTSLAGGNYEQYF. The CDR3 DNA reads TGTGCCAGCACCTCTTTAGCGGGAGGGAACTACGAGCAGTACTTC.

This clone occurred a few times. This sequence joins TRBV28 and TRBJ1-4, with 9 bases lining up with TRBD1. V gave up 8 bases and J gave up 7 bases; unmatched junction bases: 11. The CDR3 spans 15 residues. Per germline, CDR1 MDHEN and CDR2 SYDVKM. The CDR3 nucleotides are TGTGCCAGCGGCGACGTCGGGACAGGGATTGAAAAACTGTTTTTT. Translating gives CASGDVGTGIEKLFF. The complete variable domain, with remaining parts taken from reference TRBV28 and TRBJ1-4, reads DVKVTQSSRYLVKRTGEKVFLECVQDMDHENMFWYRQDPGLGLRLIYFSYDVKMKEKGDIPEGYSVSREKKERFSLILESASTNQTSMYLCASGDVGTGIEKLFFGSGTQLSVL.

V and J are TRBV5-1 and TRBJ2-2, with 7 bases identical to TRBD2. Trimming cost V 4 bases and J 2 bases; bases outside gene matches: 8. CDR3 length: 16 residues. Germline loops: CDR1 SGHRS, CDR2 YFSETQ. The chain's CDR3 is CASSAGLTYNTGELFF. The CDR3 DNA sequence: TGCGCCAGCAGCGCGGGACTAACATACAACACCGGGGAGCTGTTTTTT.

The chain is built from TRBV25-1 and TRBJ2-1; TRBD1 matches at 9 bases. Germline V gene lookup returns CDR1 MGHDK and CDR2 SYGVNS. This CDR3 contains 16 residues. The V segment lost 4 bases and the J segment 10 bases; nucleotides outside the gene matches: 14. The CDR3, as DNA: TGTGCCAGCAGTGGTCTGGGACAGGGTCGCGATGGGGAGCAGTTCTTC. Its translation is CASSGLGQGRDGEQFF.

This chain uses TRBV5-6 with TRBJ2-7; 10 nucleotides agree with TRBD2. Trimming at V came to 0 bases and at J to 9 bases, leaving 12 bases not matched to a gene. CDR3 length: 16 residues. Germline V gives CDR1 SGHDT, CDR2 YYEEEE. The CDR3 loop reads CASSLGPPLAGDRQYF. CDR3 bases: TGTGCCAGCAGCTTGGGCCCCCCTCTAGCGGGAGACCGGCAGTACTTC.

The chain recombines TRBV5-1 with TRBJ2-1, with 7 bases aligning to TRBD1. CDR3 length: 16 residues. Germline V gene lookup returns CDR1 SGHRS and CDR2 YFSETQ. V shed 4 bases, J shed 3 bases, and the junction held 10 bases outside the gene matches. CDR3 coding DNA: TGCGCCAGCAGCCCCGGACAGGAAGGGGGCTACAATGAGCAGTTCTTC. Its translation is CASSPGQEGGYNEQFF. Full variable domain (missing parts from reference TRBV5-1 and TRBJ2-1): KAGVTQTPRYLIKTRGQQVTLSCSPISGHRSVSWYQQTPGQGLQFLFEYFSETQRNKGNFPGRFSGRQFSNSRSEMNVSTLELGDSALYLCASSPGQEGGYNEQFFGPGTRLTVL.

This chain uses TRBV21-1 with TRBJ1-5; TRBD1 is the table's D call and was not checked against the DNA. TRBV21-1 is described as a pseudogene. The length of the CDR3 is 20 residues. The CDR3 reads CASSYTLSGTGGNSNQPQHF. Here the CDR3 DNA reads TGTGCCAGCAGCTACACGCTATCCGGGACAGGGGGAAATAGCAATCAGCCCCAGCATTTT.

J is TRBJ1-1 and V is TRBV15; 7 nucleotides agree with TRBD1. CDR3 size: 15 residues. Losses at the gene ends were 0 bases for V and 5 bases for J; bases not matched to a gene: 6. Germline lookup yields CDR1 LNHNV and CDR2 YYDKDF (reference sequence). The CDR3 region is CATSRDRQGGTEAFF. The CDR3 coding sequence is TGTGCCACCAGCAGAGATCGACAGGGAGGGACTGAAGCTTTCTTT.

V is TRBV7-8 and J is TRBJ1-5; TRBD1 matches at 10 bases. The CDR3 covers 18 residues. From germline, CDR1 is SGHVS and CDR2 FQNEAQ. Losses at the gene ends were 2 bases for V and 3 bases for J; bases not matched to a gene: 10. As DNA, the CDR3 is TGTGCCAGCAGCTTAATAACCGGGACAGGGGTCCTCAATCAGCCCCAGCATTTT. It encodes CASSLITGTGVLNQPQHF. The full variable domain, completed using reference TRBV7-8 and TRBJ1-5, is GAGVSQSPRYKVAKRGQDVALRCDPISGHVSLFWYQQALGQGPEFLTYFQNEAQLDKSGLPSDRFFAERPEGSVSTLKIQRTQQEDSAVYLCASSLITGTGVLNQPQHFGDGTRLSIL.

There are a few counts of this clone. At the DNA level, this CDR3 is encoded by other sequences in the same sample as well. The V and J genes are TRBV5-1 and TRBJ2-3; the D is unclear. The CDR3 totals 15 residues. CDR1 SGHRS and CDR2 YFSETQ come from the germline V gene. Trimming stripped 0 bases from V and 3 bases from J, with 11 bases between. The CDR3 bases are TGCGCCAGCAGCTTGGTTGGTGGTTCGACAGATACGCAGTATTTT. It encodes CASSLVGGSTDTQYF.

The chain employs TRBV11-1 and TRBJ1-4, with TRBD1 matching 9 bases. CDR1 is SGHAT, CDR2 FQDESV, per germline (reference sequence). The CDR3 loop spans 13 amino acids. With V trimmed by 8 bases and J by 6 bases, 4 bases remained unmatched. The CDR3 here is CASRTGEDEKLFF. The CDR3 nucleotides read TGTGCCAGCCGGACAGGGGAAGATGAAAAACTGTTTTTT.

This rearrangement joins TRBV7-8 to TRBJ2-1; D may be TRBD1 (6 bases). The germline V gene encodes CDR1 SGHVS and CDR2 FQNEAQ. The V gene lost 4 bases and the J gene lost 0 bases, with 13 bases spanning the gap. The CDR3 is 16 residues long. Here the CDR3 DNA reads TGTGCCAGCAGCTCCAGGGGAAGGGACTCCTACAATGAGCAGTTCTTC. Protein sequence: CASSSRGRDSYNEQFF. Full variable domain (outside the CDR3, taken from reference TRBV7-8 and TRBJ2-1): GAGVSQSPRYKVAKRGQDVALRCDPISGHVSLFWYQQALGQGPEFLTYFQNEAQLDKSGLPSDRFFAERPEGSVSTLKIQRTQQEDSAVYLCASSSRGRDSYNEQFFGPGTRLTVL.

This clone showed up just once. This chain links TRBV28 with TRBJ2-7; 9 bases map to TRBD1. The V and J ends lost 7 bases and 4 bases, in that order; junction bases with no gene match: 5. The length of the CDR3 is 13 residues. CDR1 and CDR2 (germline): MDHEN, SYDVKM. DNA for the CDR3: TGTGCCAGCATAACAGGGGGCGGGTACGAGCAGTACTTC. Amino acid sequence: CASITGGGYEQYF.

The chain has TRBV6-5 and TRBJ2-7, with a weak D call TRBD1 (6 bases). Germline CDR1 is MNHEY and CDR2 is SVGAGI. Between the trimmed V and J ends, which lost 5 bases and 3 bases, there was a span of 8 bases. This CDR3 is built from 12 residues. The CDR3, as DNA: TGTGCCAGCAGTGGGGACAACTACGAGCAGTACTTC. This encodes CASSGDNYEQYF.